This T cell receptor (beta chain) was captured in a study of T cells in Graves' hyperthyroidism and ophthalmopathy. As for the study in general: The authors collected peripheral blood at initial diagnosis, before any treatment. Findings and caveats of the study: Most thyroid clonotypes expanded above 0.001 appeared in blood too.

Notes on this clonotype: The antigen remains undetermined.

Diagnoses were made from clinical symptoms, serum measures (thyroxine and TRAb), thyroid ultrasound and orbital computed tomography. The CDR3 sequence is 15 residues long. The junction had 4 bases not matched to a gene; V was cut back by 4 bases and J by 3 bases. In germline, CDR1 is MDHEN, CDR2 SYDVKM. TCR beta CDR3 regions were amplified from RNA. TCR CDR3 regions were first amplified by RT-PCR with HTBI primers. Each CDR3 protein is one row after TCRdb ran MiXCR on the multiplex PCR reads. This sample carries around 370,000 distinct CDR3 sequences, about 18% of them seen once, and the ten largest clones take 35% to 45%.

The gene calls are TRBV28 and TRBJ2-3; 10 nucleotides match TRBD1. The TCR comes from a man aged 18 to 30 with Graves' ophthalmopathy. The sample taken for sequencing was blood. The CDR3 DNA reads TGTGCCAGCAGTTCCGACAGGGGGCAAACAGATACGCAGTATTTT. This translates into CASSSDRGQTDTQYF.